This TCR beta chain emerged from a study of tumor-infiltrating lymphocytes in primary liver carcinoma. Study context: Patients comprised men and women whose ages fell between 30 and 69 years.

This clonotype showed up just a few times. The antigen is unknown. A much larger clone is a single base away; this may be a read error. Constant-region priming of around 500 ng total RNA yielded TCR beta cDNA. What produced the TCR beta libraries was three nested multiplex PCR rounds using slightly modified ARM-PCR. Use of TRBV1-TRBV30 forward primers with a C-beta reverse primer characterized the first two PCR rounds, which lasted about 10 cycles each. TCRdb reanalysed the multiplex PCR reads using MiXCR and keeps one entry per CDR3 protein. The sample contains 20,000 to 25,000 distinct CDR3 sequences, around three quarters of which appear only once. Joint extraction of RNA and DNA used roughly 19-31 mg of bulk tissue that was unsorted. Points from the study as a whole: Relative to tumor region pairs, the tumor-adjacent and tumor-blood pairs showed overlap that was lower.

This CDR3 has 16 amino acids. From germline, CDR1 is SGHVS and CDR2 FQNEAQ. The receptor comes from a man between 35 and 55 years old with primary liver carcinoma and hepatitis B virus infection. The sample consisted of liver tumor tissue from sampling region 1. Subset indicated: tumor region T1, superior pole. The chain couples TRBV7-8 to TRBJ2-3; 10 positions match TRBD2. The CDR3 DNA follows: TGTGCCAACAGCTTAGGAGCGGGAGGGCCTGGTGATACGCAGTATTTT. It is translated as CANSLGAGGPGDTQYF.